This T cell receptor (beta chain) emerged from a study of patients and donors after allogeneic stem cell transplantation. A few counts support this clonotype. Using its own MiXCR run on the RT-PCR reads, TCRdb lists one record per CDR3 protein. The repertoire holds about 110,000 distinct CDR3 sequences, with over 30% as singletons. Germline CDR1 and CDR2: SGHRS and YFSETQ. This CDR3 comprises 15 residues. V was shortened by 4 bases and J by 2 bases, with 14 bases between the two germline ends. The chain couples TRBV5-1 to TRBJ2-3; D may be TRBD1 or TRBD2 (7 bases each). Sequencing was carried out using blood, either unsorted or a sorted T cell fraction (not recorded which). The source of this sequence is a human donor who was either an allogeneic HSCT recipient or a stem cell or donor lymphocyte infusion donor (not recorded which). It is not recorded whose cells these are; they may come from a transplant donor. CDR3 coding DNA: TGCGCCAGCAGCCGGGGGGACAGTACCACAGATACGCAGTATTTT. Amino acids: CASSRGDSTTDTQYF. Full variable domain (rest looked up from reference TRBV5-1 and TRBJ2-3): KAGVTQTPRYLIKTRGQQVTLSCSPISGHRSVSWYQQTPGQGLQFLFEYFSETQRNKGNFPGRFSGRQFSNSRSEMNVSTLELGDSALYLCASSRGDSTTDTQYFGPGTRLTVL.